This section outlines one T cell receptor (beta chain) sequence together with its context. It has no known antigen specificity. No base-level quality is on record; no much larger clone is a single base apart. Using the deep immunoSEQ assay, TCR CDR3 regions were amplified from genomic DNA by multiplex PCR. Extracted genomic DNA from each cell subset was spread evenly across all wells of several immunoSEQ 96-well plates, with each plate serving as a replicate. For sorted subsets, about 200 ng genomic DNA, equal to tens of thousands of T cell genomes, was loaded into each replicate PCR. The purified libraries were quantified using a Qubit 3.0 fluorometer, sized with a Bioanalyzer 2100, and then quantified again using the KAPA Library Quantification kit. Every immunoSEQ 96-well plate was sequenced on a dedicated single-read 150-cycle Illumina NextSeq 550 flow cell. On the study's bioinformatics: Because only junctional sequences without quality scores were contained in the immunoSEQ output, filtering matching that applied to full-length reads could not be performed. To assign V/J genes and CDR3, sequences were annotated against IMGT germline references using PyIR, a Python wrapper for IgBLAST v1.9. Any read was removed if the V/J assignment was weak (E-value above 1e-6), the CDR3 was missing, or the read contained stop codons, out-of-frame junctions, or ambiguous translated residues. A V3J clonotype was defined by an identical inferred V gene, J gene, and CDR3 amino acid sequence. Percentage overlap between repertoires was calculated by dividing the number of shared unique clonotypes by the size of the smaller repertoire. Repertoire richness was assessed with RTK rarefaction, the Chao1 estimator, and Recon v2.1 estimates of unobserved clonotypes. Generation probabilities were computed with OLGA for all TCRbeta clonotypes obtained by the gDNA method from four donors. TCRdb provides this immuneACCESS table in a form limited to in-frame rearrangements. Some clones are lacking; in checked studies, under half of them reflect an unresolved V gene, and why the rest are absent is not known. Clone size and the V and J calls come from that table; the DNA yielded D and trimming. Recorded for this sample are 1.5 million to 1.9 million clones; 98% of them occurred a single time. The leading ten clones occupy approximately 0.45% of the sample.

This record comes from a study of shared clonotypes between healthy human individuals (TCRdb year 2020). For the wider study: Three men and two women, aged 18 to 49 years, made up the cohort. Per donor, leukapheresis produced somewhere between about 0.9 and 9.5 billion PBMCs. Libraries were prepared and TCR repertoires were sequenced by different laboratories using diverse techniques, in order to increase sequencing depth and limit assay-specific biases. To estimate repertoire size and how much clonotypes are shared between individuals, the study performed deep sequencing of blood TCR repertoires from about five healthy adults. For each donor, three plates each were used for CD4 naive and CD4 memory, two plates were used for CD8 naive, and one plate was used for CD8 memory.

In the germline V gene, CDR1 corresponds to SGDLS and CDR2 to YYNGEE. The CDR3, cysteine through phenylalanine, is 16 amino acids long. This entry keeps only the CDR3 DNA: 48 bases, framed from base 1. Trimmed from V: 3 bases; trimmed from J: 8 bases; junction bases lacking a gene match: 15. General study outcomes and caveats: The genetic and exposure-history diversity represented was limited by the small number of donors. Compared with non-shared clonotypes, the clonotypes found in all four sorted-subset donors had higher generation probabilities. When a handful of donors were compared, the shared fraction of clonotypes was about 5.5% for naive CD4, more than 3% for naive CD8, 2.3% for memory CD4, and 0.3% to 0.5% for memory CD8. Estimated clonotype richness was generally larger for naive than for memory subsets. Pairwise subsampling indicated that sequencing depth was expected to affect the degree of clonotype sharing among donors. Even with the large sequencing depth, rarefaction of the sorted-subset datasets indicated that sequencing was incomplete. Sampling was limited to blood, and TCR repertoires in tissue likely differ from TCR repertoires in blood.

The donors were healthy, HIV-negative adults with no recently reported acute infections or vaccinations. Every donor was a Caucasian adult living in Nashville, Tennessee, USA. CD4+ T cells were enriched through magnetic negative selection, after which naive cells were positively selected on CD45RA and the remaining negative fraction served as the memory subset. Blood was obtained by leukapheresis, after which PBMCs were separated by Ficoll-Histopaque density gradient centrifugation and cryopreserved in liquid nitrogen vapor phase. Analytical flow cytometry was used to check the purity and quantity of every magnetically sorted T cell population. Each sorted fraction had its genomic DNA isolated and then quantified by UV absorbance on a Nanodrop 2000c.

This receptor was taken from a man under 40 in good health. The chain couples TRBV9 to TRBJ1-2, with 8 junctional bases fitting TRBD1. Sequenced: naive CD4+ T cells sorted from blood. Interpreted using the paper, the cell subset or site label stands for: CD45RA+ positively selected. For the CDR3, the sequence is CASSADAQGAERGYTF. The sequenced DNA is TGTGCCAGCAGCGCCGATGCCCAGGGGGCGGAGCGAGGCTACACCTTC.